This T cell receptor (beta chain) was sequenced in a study of Graves' ophthalmopathy and Graves' hyperthyroidism. In the study overall: Stable hyperthyroidism meant no ophthalmopathy within 18 months of follow-up.

The sequenced template was RNA, covering the TCR beta CDR3 region. The authors performed first-round RT-PCR with HTBI primers and then a second-round multiplex PCR. TCRdb independently ran MiXCR on the multiplex PCR reads; one entry per CDR3 protein. This sample has about 1.1 million distinct CDR3 sequences, with less than 45% found just once. In regard to this clonotype: The antigen remains undetermined. A much larger clone is a single base away; this may be a read error.

The V gene's germline CDR1 is SGHTA and CDR2 FQGNSA. The CDR3 has 11 residues. J was trimmed by 9 bases and V by 7 bases; bases with no gene match: 5. Study-level findings and limits: Most expanded thyroid clonotypes above 0.001 frequency also appeared in blood. In predicting ophthalmopathy progression, the model reached 70.59% sensitivity and 72% to 85% specificity.

New diagnoses, under 2 months' duration, and ages 18 to 65 characterized the hyperthyroidism patients. What was sequenced was peripheral blood or thyroid tissue (not recorded which). The clonotype was recovered from an adult man with Graves' hyperthyroidism. The chain couples TRBV7-2 to TRBJ2-5; 7 nucleotides line up with TRBD2. The CDR3 is CASTTRGAQYF. The CDR3, as DNA: TGTGCCAGCACGACCCGGGGGGCCCAGTACTTC. The full variable domain, with the rest looked up from reference TRBV7-2 and TRBJ2-5, is GAGVSQSPSNKVTEKGKDVELRCDPISGHTALYWYRQSLGQGLEFLIYFQGNSAPDKSGLPSDRFSAERTGGSVSTLTIQRTQQEDSAVYLCASTTRGAQYFGPGTRLLVL.